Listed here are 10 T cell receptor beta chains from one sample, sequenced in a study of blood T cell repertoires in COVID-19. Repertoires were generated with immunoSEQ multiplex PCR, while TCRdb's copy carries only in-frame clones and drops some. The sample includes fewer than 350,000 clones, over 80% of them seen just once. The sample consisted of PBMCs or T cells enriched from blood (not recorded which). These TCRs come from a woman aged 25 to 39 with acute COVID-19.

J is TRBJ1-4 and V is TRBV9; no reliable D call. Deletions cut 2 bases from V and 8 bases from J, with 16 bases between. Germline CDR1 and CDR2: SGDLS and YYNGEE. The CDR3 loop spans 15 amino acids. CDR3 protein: CASSVNLHPGEKLFF. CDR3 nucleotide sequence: TGTGCCAGCAGCGTCAACCTGCACCCGGGGGAAAAACTGTTTTTT.

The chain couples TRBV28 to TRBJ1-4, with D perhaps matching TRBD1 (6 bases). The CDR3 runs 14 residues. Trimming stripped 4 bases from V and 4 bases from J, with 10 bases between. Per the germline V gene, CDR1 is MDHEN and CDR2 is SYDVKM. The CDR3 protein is CASSSDRFNEKLFF. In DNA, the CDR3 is TGTGCCAGCAGTTCTGACAGGTTTAATGAAAAACTGTTTTTT. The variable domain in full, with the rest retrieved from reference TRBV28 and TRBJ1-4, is DVKVTQSSRYLVKRTGEKVFLECVQDMDHENMFWYRQDPGLGLRLIYFSYDVKMKEKGDIPEGYSVSREKKERFSLILESASTNQTSMYLCASSSDRFNEKLFFGSGTQLSVL.

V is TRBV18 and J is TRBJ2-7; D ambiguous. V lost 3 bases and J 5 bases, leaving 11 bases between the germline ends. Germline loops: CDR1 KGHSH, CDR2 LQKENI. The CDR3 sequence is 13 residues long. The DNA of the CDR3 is TGTGCCAGCTCACCCCCTCCTGCGGACGAGCAGTACTTC. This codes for CASSPPPADEQYF. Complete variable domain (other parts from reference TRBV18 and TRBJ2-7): NAGVMQNPRHLVRRRGQEARLRCSPMKGHSHVYWYRQLPEEGLKFMVYLQKENIIDESGMPKERFSAEFPKEGPSILRIQQVVRGDSAAYFCASSPPPADEQYFGPGTRLTVT.

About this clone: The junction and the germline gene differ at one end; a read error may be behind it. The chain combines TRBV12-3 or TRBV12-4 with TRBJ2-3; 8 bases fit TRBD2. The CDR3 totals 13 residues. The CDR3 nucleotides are TGTGCCATCAGTAGCGGGGTTGAAGATACGCAGTATTTT. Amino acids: CAISSGVEDTQYF.

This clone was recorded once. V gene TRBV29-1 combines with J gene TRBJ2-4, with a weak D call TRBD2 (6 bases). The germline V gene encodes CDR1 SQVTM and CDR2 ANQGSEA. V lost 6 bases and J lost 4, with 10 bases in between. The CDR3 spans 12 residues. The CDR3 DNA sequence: TGCAGCGTCGATAGCGGAAAAAACATTCAGTACTTC. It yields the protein CSVDSGKNIQYF.

The CDR3 region is CAWTGGGNSPLHF. For the CDR3, the DNA is TGTGCCTGGACGGGGGGTGGTAATTCACCCCTCCACTTT. This chain connects TRBV30 to TRBJ1-6; D is perhaps TRBD1 (5 bases). V lost 4 bases and J 6 bases, leaving 10 bases between the germline ends. Germline CDR1 and CDR2: GTSNPN and SVGIG (reference sequence). This CDR3 is 13 amino acids long.

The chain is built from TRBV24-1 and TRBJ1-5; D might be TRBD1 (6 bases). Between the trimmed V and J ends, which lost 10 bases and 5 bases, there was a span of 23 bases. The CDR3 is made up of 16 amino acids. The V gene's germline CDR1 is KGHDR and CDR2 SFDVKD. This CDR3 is CATQSGSRGVDQPQHF. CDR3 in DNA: TGTGCCACGCAGTCAGGTTCCAGGGGAGTTGATCAGCCCCAGCATTTT.

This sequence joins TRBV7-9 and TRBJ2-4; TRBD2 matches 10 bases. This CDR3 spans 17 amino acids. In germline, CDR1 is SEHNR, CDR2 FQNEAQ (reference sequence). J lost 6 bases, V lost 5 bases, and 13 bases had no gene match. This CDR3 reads CASSELALAGEGNIQYF. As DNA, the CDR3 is TGTGCCAGCAGCGAACTCGCCCTAGCGGGAGAGGGAAACATTCAGTACTTC. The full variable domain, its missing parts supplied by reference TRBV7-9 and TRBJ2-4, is DTGVSQNPRHKITKRGQNVTFRCDPISEHNRLYWYRQTLGQGPEFLTYFQNEAQLEKSRLLSDRFSAERPKGSFSTLEIQRTEQGDSAMYLCASSELALAGEGNIQYFGAGTRLSVL.

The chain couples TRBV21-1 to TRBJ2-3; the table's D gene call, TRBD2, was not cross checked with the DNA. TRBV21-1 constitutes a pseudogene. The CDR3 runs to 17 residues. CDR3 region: CASIKGGRENSTDTQYF. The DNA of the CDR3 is TGTGCCAGCATAAAGGGGGGGCGGGAGAATAGCACAGATACGCAGTATTTT.

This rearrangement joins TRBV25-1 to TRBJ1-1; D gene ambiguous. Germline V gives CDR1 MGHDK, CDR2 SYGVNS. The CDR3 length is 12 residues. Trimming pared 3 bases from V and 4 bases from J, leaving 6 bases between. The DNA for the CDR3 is TGTGCCAGCAGTGATGGCAGCACTGAAGCTTTCTTT. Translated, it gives CASSDGSTEAFF.